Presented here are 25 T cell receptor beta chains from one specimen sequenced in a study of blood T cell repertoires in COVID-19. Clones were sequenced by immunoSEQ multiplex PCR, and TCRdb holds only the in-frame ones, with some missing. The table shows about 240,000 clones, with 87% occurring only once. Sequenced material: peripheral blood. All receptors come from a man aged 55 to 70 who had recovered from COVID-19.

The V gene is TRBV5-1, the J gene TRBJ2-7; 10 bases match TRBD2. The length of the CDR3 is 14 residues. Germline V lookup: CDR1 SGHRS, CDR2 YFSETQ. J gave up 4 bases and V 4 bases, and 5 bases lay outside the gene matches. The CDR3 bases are TGCGCCAGCAGCCCATTAGCGGGGGGTTACGAGCAGTACGTC. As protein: CASSPLAGGYEQYV.

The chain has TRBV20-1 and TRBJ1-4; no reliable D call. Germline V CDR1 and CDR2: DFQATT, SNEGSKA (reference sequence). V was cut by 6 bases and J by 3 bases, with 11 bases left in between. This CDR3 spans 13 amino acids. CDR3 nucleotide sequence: TGCAGTGCCAGTGGTACAGCTAATGAAAAACTGTTTTTT. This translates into CSASGTANEKLFF.

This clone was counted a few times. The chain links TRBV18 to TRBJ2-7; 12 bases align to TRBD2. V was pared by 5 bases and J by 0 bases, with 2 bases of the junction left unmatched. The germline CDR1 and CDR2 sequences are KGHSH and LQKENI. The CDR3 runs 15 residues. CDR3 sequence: CASSRTSGDSYEQYF. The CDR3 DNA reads TGTGCCAGCTCAAGGACTAGCGGGGACTCCTACGAGCAGTACTTC.

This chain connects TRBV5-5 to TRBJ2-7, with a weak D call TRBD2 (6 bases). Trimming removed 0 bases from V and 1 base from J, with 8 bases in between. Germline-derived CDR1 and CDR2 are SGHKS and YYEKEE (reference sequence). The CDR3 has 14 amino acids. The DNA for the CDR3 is TGTGCCAGCAGCTTGGCCGCGGGATCCTACGAGCAGTACGTC. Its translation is CASSLAAGSYEQYV.

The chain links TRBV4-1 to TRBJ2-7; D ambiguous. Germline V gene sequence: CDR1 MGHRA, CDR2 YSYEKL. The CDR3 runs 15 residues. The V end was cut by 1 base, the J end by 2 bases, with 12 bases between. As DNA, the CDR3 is TGCGCCAGCAGCCAAGGACGGAACAGACCCTACGAGCAGTACTTC. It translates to CASSQGRNRPYEQYF.

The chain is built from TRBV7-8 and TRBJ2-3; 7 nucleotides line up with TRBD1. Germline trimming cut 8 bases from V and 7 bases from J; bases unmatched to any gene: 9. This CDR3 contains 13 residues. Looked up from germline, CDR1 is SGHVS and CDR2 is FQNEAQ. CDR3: CASRRDSSYTQYF. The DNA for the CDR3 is TGTGCCAGCCGTCGGGACAGTTCTTATACGCAGTATTTT.

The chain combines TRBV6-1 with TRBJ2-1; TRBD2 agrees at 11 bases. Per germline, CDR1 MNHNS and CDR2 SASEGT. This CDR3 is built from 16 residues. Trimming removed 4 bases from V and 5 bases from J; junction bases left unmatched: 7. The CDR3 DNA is TGTGCCAGCAGTGCTAGTAGCGGGGGGGCGAACAATGAGCAGTTCTTC. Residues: CASSASSGGANNEQFF.

This chain's CDR3 is CASSGQGGNTEAFF. CDR3 nucleotides: TGCGCCAGCAGCGGACAGGGTGGTAACACTGAAGCTTTCTTT. J is TRBJ1-1 and V is TRBV5-1; 8 bases are a match to TRBD1. V dropped 4 bases and J dropped 2; count of bases not matched to a gene: 4. CDR3 length equals 14 residues. Germline V gene sequence: CDR1 SGHRS, CDR2 YFSETQ.

CDR3: CASSRRQGHEQYV. CDR3 sequence (DNA): TGTGCCAGCTCACGACGGCAGGGTCACGAGCAGTACGTC. V is TRBV18 and J is TRBJ2-7; D might be TRBD1 (5 bases). Germline assignment: CDR1 KGHSH and CDR2 LQKENI. The V gene lost 4 bases and the J gene lost 5 bases, with 12 bases spanning the gap. The CDR3 is made up of 13 amino acids.

In DNA form, the CDR3 reads TGCAGCGCAAACAGGCGCTACGAGCAGTACGTC. Its protein is CSANRRYEQYV. V usage is TRBV29-1 and J usage is TRBJ2-7, with D possibly TRBD1 on 5 matching bases. The CDR3 length is 11 residues. Between the trimmed V and J ends, which lost 7 bases and 3 bases, there was a span of 10 bases. CDR1 is SQVTM and CDR2 is ANQGSEA in the germline V gene.

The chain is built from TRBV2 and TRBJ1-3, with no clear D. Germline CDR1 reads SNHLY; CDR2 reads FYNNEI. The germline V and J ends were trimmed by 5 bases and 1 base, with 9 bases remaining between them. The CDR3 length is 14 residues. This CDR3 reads CASSFFLSGNTIYF. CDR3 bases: TGTGCCAGCAGTTTTTTCTTGTCTGGAAACACCATATATTTT.

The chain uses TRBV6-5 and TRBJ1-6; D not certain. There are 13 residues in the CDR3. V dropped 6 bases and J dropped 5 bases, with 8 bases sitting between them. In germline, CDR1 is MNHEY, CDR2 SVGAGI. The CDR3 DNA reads TGTGCCAGCAGGAGGAGTAATAATTCACCCCTCCACTTT. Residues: CASRRSNNSPLHF.

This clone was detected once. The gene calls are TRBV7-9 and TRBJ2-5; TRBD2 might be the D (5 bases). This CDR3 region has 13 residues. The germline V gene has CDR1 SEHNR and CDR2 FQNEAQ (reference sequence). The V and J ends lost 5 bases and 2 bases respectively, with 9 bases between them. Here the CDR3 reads CASSRTGQETQYF. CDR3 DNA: TGTGCCAGCAGCCGGACTGGTCAAGAGACCCAGTACTTC.

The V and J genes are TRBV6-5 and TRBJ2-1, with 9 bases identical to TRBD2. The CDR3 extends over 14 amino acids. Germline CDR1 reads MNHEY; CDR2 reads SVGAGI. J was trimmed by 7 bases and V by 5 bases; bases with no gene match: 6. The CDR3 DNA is TGTGCCAGCAGTCCGGGACTAGCAAGGAATGAGCAGTTCTTC. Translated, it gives CASSPGLARNEQFF.

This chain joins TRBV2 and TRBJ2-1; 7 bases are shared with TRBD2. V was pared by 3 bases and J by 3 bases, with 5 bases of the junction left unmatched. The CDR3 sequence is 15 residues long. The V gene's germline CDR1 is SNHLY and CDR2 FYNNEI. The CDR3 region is CASSDKRGRYNEQFF. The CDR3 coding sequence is TGTGCCAGCAGTGATAAGCGGGGACGCTACAATGAGCAGTTCTTC.

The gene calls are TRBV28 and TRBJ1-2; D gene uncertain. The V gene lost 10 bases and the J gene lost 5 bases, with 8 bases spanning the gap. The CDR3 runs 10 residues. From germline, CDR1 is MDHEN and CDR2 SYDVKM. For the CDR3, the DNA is TGTGCCACAGCGAGATATGGCTACACCTTC. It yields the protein CATARYGYTF.

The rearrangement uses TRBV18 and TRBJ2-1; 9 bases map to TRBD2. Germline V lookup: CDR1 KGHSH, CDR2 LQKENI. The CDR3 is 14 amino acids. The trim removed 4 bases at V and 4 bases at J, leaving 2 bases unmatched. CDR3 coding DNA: TGTGCCAGCTCACTAGCGGGGGAATACAATGAGCAGTTCTTC. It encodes CASSLAGEYNEQFF.

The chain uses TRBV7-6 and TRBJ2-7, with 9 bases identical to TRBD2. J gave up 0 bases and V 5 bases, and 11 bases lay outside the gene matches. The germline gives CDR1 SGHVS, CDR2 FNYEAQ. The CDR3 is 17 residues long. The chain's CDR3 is CASSLKPSGAYSYEQYF. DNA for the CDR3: TGTGCCAGCAGCCTAAAACCTAGCGGGGCGTACTCCTACGAGCAGTACTTC.

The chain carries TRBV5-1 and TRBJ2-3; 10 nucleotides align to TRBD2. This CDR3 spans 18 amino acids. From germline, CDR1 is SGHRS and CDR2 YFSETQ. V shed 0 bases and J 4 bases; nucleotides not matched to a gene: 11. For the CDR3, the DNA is TGCGCCAGCAGCTTGGATCCCCCTAGCGGGGGAGGGTCAGATACGCAGTATTTT. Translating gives CASSLDPPSGGGSDTQYF. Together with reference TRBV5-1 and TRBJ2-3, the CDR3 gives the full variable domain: KAGVTQTPRYLIKTRGQQVTLSCSPISGHRSVSWYQQTPGQGLQFLFEYFSETQRNKGNFPGRFSGRQFSNSRSEMNVSTLELGDSALYLCASSLDPPSGGGSDTQYFGPGTRLTVL.

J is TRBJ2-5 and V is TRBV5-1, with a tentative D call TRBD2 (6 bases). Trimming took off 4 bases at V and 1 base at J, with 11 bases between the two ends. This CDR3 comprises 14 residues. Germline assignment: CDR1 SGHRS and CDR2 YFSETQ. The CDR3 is CASSPGLLQETQYF. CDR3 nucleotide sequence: TGCGCCAGCAGCCCGGGACTGCTCCAAGAGACCCAGTACTTC. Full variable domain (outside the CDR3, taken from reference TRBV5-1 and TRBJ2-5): KAGVTQTPRYLIKTRGQQVTLSCSPISGHRSVSWYQQTPGQGLQFLFEYFSETQRNKGNFPGRFSGRQFSNSRSEMNVSTLELGDSALYLCASSPGLLQETQYFGPGTRLLVL.

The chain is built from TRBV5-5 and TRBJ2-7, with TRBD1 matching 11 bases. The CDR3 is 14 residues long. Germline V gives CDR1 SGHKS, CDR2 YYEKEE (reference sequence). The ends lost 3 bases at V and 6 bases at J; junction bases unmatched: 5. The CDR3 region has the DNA TGTGCCAGCAGCTACGGACAGGGGGCGGGCGAGCAGTACGTC. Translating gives CASSYGQGAGEQYV.

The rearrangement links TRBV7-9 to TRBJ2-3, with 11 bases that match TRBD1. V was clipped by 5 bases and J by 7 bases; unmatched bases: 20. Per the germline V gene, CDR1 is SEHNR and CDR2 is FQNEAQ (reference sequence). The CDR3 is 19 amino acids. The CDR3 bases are TGTGCCAGCAGCCCCAGGGGGCCAGGACAGGGGGCGAGGTTGAATACGCAGTATTTT. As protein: CASSPRGPGQGARLNTQYF.

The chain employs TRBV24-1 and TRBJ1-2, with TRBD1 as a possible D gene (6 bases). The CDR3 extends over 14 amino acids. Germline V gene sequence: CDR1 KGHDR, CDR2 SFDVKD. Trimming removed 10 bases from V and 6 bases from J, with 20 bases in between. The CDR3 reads CATSSRGANNGYTF. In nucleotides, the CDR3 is TGTGCCACTTCTTCACGGGGGGCGAATAATGGCTACACCTTC.

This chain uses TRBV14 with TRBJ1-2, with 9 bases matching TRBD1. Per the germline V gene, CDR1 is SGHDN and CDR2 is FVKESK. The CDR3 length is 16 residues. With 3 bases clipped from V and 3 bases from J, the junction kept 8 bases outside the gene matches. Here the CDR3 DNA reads TGTGCCAGCAGCCACTACCCGGGACAGGGTGACTATGGCTACACCTTC. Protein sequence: CASSHYPGQGDYGYTF. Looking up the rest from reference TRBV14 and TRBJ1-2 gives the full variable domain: EAGVTQFPSHSVIEKGQTVTLRCDPISGHDNLYWYRRVMGKEIKFLLHFVKESKQDESGMPNNRFLAERTGGTYSTLKVQPAELEDSGVYFCASSHYPGQGDYGYTFGSGTRLTVV.

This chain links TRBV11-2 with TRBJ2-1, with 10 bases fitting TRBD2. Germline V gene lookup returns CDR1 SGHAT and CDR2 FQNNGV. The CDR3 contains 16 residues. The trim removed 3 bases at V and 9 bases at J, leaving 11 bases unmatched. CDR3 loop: CASSLLAGALPLEQFF. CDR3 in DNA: TGTGCCAGCAGCTTGCTAGCGGGGGCCCTTCCCCTTGAGCAGTTCTTC.